The present T cell receptor (beta chain) was sequenced within a study of regulatory T cells in long-lasting Graves disease. Germline V gene lookup returns CDR1 SQVTM and CDR2 ANQGSEA. Trimming shortened V by 6 bases and J by 1 base, and 9 bases separated the two germline ends. The length of the CDR3 is 12 residues. Building of the TCR beta libraries involved iRepertoire HTBI primers and Arm-PCR of CDR3 regions. In the authors' methods: The identification of 60 or so TRBV and approximately 15 TRBJ segments was made across samples. TCRdb fed the multiplex PCR reads into MiXCR, producing one record per CDR3 protein. What appears here as the V and J calls and clone size reflects TCRdb's work, not the paper's. Of 350,000 to 400,000 distinct CDR3 sequences listed, 15% to 19% were seen once; the top ten hold about 20%. This clonotype was seen repeatedly, ten times or more. Its matching antigen is unknown.

Noted time point: newly diagnosed GD, antithyroid drugs for less than 3 months. There was RNA extracted from PBMCs, and the TCR library was made from it. Study results and caveats: Persistent disease was characterized by preferential usage of TRBV28, TRBJ1-2 and TRBJ2-5.

The TCR originated in a female donor with Graves disease. The specimen was peripheral blood mononuclear cells (PBMCs), collected at new diagnosis, from a patient treated with antithyroid drugs. The chain combines TRBV29-1 with TRBJ1-1; D not resolved. The CDR3 DNA sequence: TGCAGCGTCCAAGGGCAGAACACTGAAGCTTTCTTT. The encoded protein is CSVQGQNTEAFF.